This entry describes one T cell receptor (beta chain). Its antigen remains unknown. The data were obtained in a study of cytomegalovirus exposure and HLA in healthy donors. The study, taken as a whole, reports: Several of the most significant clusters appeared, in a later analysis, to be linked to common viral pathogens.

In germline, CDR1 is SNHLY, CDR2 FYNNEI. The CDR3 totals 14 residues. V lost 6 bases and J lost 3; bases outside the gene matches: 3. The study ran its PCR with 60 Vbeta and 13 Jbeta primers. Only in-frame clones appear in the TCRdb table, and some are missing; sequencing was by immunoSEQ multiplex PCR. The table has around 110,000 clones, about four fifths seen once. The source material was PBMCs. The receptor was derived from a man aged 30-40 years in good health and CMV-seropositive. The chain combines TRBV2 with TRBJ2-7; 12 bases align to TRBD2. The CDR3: CASSETSGSYEQYF. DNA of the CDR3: TGTGCCAGCAGCGAGACTAGCGGGAGCTACGAGCAGTACTTC.